The 19 T cell receptor beta chains below were found in one sample sequenced in a study of CD8 T cells in ankylosing spondylitis. TCRdb re-derived calls from the 5' RACE reads in MiXCR, one entry per CDR3 protein. The profile shows under 550,000 distinct CDR3 sequences, roughly 26% of them singletons. For these TCRs, the target antigens are not known. General observations from the study: A motif of eight highly homologous TCR beta variants was seen as apparently characteristic of ankylosing spondylitis blood.

Material: blood, either unsorted or a sorted T cell fraction (not recorded which). The receptors shown here come from a male donor with ankylosing spondylitis.

The chain links TRBV30 to TRBJ2-7; unclear D gene. The CDR3 is made up of 12 amino acids. Germline V gene data show CDR1 as GTSNPN and CDR2 as SVGIG (reference sequence). V lost 2 bases, J lost 2 bases, and 7 bases lay in between. CDR3 protein: CAWSRITYEQYF. DNA of the CDR3: TGTGCCTGGAGTAGGATAACCTACGAGCAGTACTTC.

Only a few counts were recorded for this clonotype. The genes are TRBV7-9 and TRBJ2-4, with D tentatively TRBD1 or TRBD2 (6 bases each). Germline lookup yields CDR1 SEHNR and CDR2 FQNEAQ (reference sequence). V dropped 5 bases and J dropped 2 bases, with 16 bases sitting between them. The length of the CDR3 is 16 residues. Here the CDR3 reads CASSDPRRGTKNIQYF. In DNA form, the CDR3 reads TGTGCCAGCAGCGATCCCCGGAGGGGGACCAAAAACATTCAGTACTTC.

This clonotype was picked up a small number of times. V is TRBV3-1 and J is TRBJ2-1; 7 bases map to TRBD1. J was trimmed by 2 bases and V by 1 base; bases with no gene match: 5. The CDR3 consists of 16 residues. Germline V gene lookup returns CDR1 LGHDT and CDR2 YNNKEL (reference sequence). The CDR3 region is CASSQVGQGAYNEQFF. In DNA, the CDR3 is TGTGCCAGCAGCCAAGTAGGGCAGGGGGCCTACAATGAGCAGTTCTTC.

A few counts support this clonotype. The V gene is TRBV6-1, the J gene TRBJ2-1; the D gene is possibly TRBD2 (7 bases). The V gene lost 7 bases and the J gene lost 7 bases, with 14 bases spanning the gap. Germline V gene sequence: CDR1 MNHNS, CDR2 SASEGT. CDR3 size: 13 residues. The CDR3 coding sequence is TGTGCCAGCACCAGAGGGGGGGAAAATGAGCAGTTCTTC. As protein: CASTRGGENEQFF.

The chain joins TRBV3-1 to TRBJ1-5; D uncertain. The CDR3 is 13 amino acids. Per the germline V gene, CDR1 is LGHDT and CDR2 is YNNKEL (reference sequence). Trimming took off 4 bases at V and 5 bases at J, with 9 bases between the two ends. The DNA for the CDR3 is TGTGCCAGCAGCCGGGCGTTCGATCAGCCCCAGCATTTT. Translated: CASSRAFDQPQHF.

J is TRBJ2-5 and V is TRBV14; perhaps TRBD2 as D (6 bases). Germline values: CDR1 SGHDN, CDR2 FVKESK. The V gene lost 7 bases and the J gene lost 2 bases, with 11 bases spanning the gap. This CDR3 has 13 amino acids. DNA of the CDR3: TGTGCCAGCAACAAAGGACTACAAGAGACCCAGTACTTC. Its translation: CASNKGLQETQYF.

This clonotype has more than one count but fewer than ten. The rearrangement links TRBV5-6 to TRBJ2-3; D possibly uses TRBD1 or TRBD2 (6 bases each). Germline V lookup: CDR1 SGHDT, CDR2 YYEEEE. The CDR3 loop spans 13 amino acids. The ends were cut back, 2 bases at V and 6 bases at J, with 10 bases in the middle. The CDR3 DNA follows: TGTGCCAGCAGCTTCGGGGGCTGGGATACGCAGTATTTT. Amino acids: CASSFGGWDTQYF. Based on the CDR3 plus reference TRBV5-6 and TRBJ2-3, the full variable domain is DAGVTQSPTHLIKTRGQQVTLRCSPKSGHDTVSWYQQALGQGPQFIFQYYEEEERQRGNFPDRFSGHQFPNYSSELNVNALLLGDSALYLCASSFGGWDTQYFGPGTRLTVL.

The V and J genes are TRBV5-1 and TRBJ1-2; TRBD1 aligns across 8 bases. In germline, CDR1 is SGHRS, CDR2 YFSETQ. The CDR3 extends over 13 amino acids. Trimming removed 0 bases from V and 8 bases from J; junction bases left unmatched: 3. The CDR3 sequence: CASSLAGGAGYTF. The CDR3 DNA reads TGCGCCAGCAGCTTGGCAGGGGGCGCAGGCTACACCTTC.

This clonotype was picked up a small number of times. This sequence joins TRBV15 and TRBJ2-3, with D unresolved. This CDR3 has 16 residues. Germline V gene lookup returns CDR1 LNHNV and CDR2 YYDKDF (reference sequence). V lost 2 bases and J lost 0, with 12 bases in between. The DNA of the CDR3 is TGTGCCACCAGCAGAAGGGCAAATCCTAGCACAGATACGCAGTATTTT. It specifies CATSRRANPSTDTQYF.

This clonotype was counted between two and nine times. This chain connects TRBV5-4 to TRBJ1-2; no clear D gene. The CDR3 runs 13 residues. Germline CDR1 reads SGHNT; CDR2 reads YYREEE (reference sequence). The V end lost 2 bases, the J end lost 8 bases, and 13 bases lay between the germline ends. This CDR3 reads CASSLGFQRGYTF. For the CDR3, the DNA is TGTGCCAGCAGCTTAGGATTCCAGCGGGGCTACACCTTC.

This clonotype was counted only a few times. The chain uses TRBV10-3 and TRBJ2-1, with 7 bases fitting TRBD1. CDR3 length: 12 residues. The germline V gene encodes CDR1 ENHRY and CDR2 SYGVKD. J lost 2 bases, V lost 10 bases, and 2 bases had no gene match. For the CDR3, the DNA is TGTGCCACCGGACAGGCCTACAATGAGCAGTTCTTC. This sequence encodes CATGQAYNEQFF.

This clonotype was observed a handful of times. This chain links TRBV5-1 with TRBJ2-2; 8 bases are shared with TRBD2. Germline CDR1 reads SGHRS; CDR2 reads YFSETQ. V shed 4 bases, J shed 7 bases, and the junction held 6 bases outside the gene matches. CDR3 length: 14 residues. The CDR3 sequence: CASSPRAGDGELFF. CDR3 sequence (DNA): TGCGCCAGCAGCCCCAGAGCGGGAGACGGGGAGCTGTTTTTT.

This clonotype came up a few times. The CDR3 DNA reads TGCGCCAGCAGCACGACAGGGAGTGATTCACCCCTCCACTTT. Translating it yields CASSTTGSDSPLHF. The chain couples TRBV5-1 to TRBJ1-6, with 7 bases matching TRBD1. There are 14 residues in the CDR3. Germline CDR1 reads SGHRS; CDR2 reads YFSETQ. J was trimmed by 8 bases and V by 4 bases; bases with no gene match: 6.

V usage is TRBV29-1 and J usage is TRBJ2-3, with 10 bases identical to TRBD2. Looked up from germline, CDR1 is SQVTM and CDR2 is ANQGSEA. Trimming at V came to 4 bases and at J to 4 bases, leaving 5 bases not matched to a gene. The CDR3 is 14 amino acids. The CDR3 spells CSVGQGLAADTQYF. The CDR3 nucleotides are TGCAGCGTTGGGCAAGGACTAGCGGCAGATACGCAGTATTTT.

This clonotype was found a few times. This chain joins TRBV12-3 or TRBV12-4 and TRBJ2-7; 7 bases agree with TRBD2. The ends lost 0 bases at V and 4 bases at J; junction bases unmatched: 6. The CDR3 is 15 residues long. The CDR3 loop reads CASSLAASGDYEQYV. The CDR3 coding sequence is TGTGCCAGCAGTTTAGCGGCTAGCGGTGATTACGAGCAGTACGTC.

The gene calls are TRBV4-2 and TRBJ1-3, with D possibly TRBD1 on 5 matching bases. V lost 1 base to trimming and J lost 1 base, with 11 bases between them. This CDR3 spans 16 amino acids. Germline V gives CDR1 LGHNA, CDR2 YNFKEQ. The chain's CDR3 is CASSQVLRESGNTIYF. In DNA form, the CDR3 reads TGTGCCAGCAGCCAAGTTCTCAGGGAATCTGGAAACACCATATATTTT.

This clonotype was recorded a few times. This chain uses TRBV2 with TRBJ2-7; possibly TRBD1 or TRBD2 for D (5 bases each). CDR1 and CDR2 (germline): SNHLY, FYNNEI. The CDR3 sequence is 12 residues long. Trimming removed 5 bases from V and 3 bases from J, with 8 bases in between. The CDR3 is CASSRDGYEQYV. In nucleotides, the CDR3 is TGTGCCAGCAGTCGGGACGGCTACGAGCAGTACGTC.

In this sample, this clonotype turned up once. The J gene is TRBJ2-5, the V gene TRBV5-6, with TRBD2 as a possible D gene (6 bases). The V and J ends lost 1 base and 2 bases respectively, with 15 bases between them. Germline CDR1 SGHDT, CDR2 YYEEEE. CDR3 length equals 16 residues. CDR3: CASSLPFVGGQETQYF. CDR3 nucleotides: TGTGCCAGCAGCTTGCCCTTTGTCGGAGGGCAAGAGACCCAGTACTTC. The whole variable domain, remainder taken from reference TRBV5-6 and TRBJ2-5, is DAGVTQSPTHLIKTRGQQVTLRCSPKSGHDTVSWYQQALGQGPQFIFQYYEEEERQRGNFPDRFSGHQFPNYSSELNVNALLLGDSALYLCASSLPFVGGQETQYFGPGTRLLVL.

The rearrangement uses TRBV3-1 and TRBJ2-1, with TRBD2 matching 7 bases. CDR1 and CDR2 from the germline V gene are LGHDT and YNNKEL (reference sequence). This CDR3 comprises 14 residues. The junction had 6 bases not matched to a gene; V was cut back by 1 base and J by 9 bases. CDR3 sequence: CASSQAGGYAEQFF. CDR3 DNA: TGTGCCAGCAGCCAAGCGGGAGGTTACGCTGAGCAGTTCTTC.